This T cell receptor (beta chain) was found in a study of blood T cell repertoires in COVID-19. Study-level background: Sites in the United States, Italy and Spain provided acute and convalescent COVID-19 samples. In each case, the material was cDNA or gDNA derived from T cells, B-cell-depleted T cells, or PBMCs.

Trimming removed 4 bases from V and 5 bases from J, with 9 bases in between. This CDR3 contains 13 residues. Germline V CDR1 and CDR2: SGHTA, FQGTGA. This clone was counted a few times. The same CDR3 also results from other DNA sequences found in this sample. Per the original data handling: Amplification from reference gene primers served as the basis for estimated nucleated cell counts. This table comes from immunoSEQ multiplex PCR, and its TCRdb copy is limited to in-frame clones, with some not included. The V and J calls and the clone size are those of that table, but D and trimming were determined from the DNA. The sample records around 100,000 clones, just under 90% being singletons.

The chain employs TRBV7-3 and TRBJ2-1; a weak D match, TRBD1 (5 bases). The TCR sequence derives from a woman between 45 and 60 years old with acute or convalescent COVID-19. Sequences were obtained from peripheral blood. Here the CDR3 reads CASSSQGNNEQFF. The CDR3 nucleotides read TGTGCCAGCAGCTCTCAGGGTAACAATGAGCAGTTCTTC.